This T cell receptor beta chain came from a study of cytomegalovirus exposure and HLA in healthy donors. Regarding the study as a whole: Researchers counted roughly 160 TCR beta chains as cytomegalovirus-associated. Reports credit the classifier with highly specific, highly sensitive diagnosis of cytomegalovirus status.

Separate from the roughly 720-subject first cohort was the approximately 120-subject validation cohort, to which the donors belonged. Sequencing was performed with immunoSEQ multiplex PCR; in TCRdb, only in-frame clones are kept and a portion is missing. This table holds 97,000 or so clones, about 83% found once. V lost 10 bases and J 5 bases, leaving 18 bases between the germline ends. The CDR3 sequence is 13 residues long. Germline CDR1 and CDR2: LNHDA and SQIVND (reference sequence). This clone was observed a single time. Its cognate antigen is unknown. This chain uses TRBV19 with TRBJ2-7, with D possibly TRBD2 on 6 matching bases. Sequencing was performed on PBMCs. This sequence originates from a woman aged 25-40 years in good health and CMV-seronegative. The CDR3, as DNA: TGTGCCACTCACTCCGGGTGGAGGGACGAGCAGTACTTC. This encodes CATHSGWRDEQYF. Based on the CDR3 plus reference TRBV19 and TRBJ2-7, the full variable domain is DGGITQSPKYLFRKEGQNVTLSCEQNLNHDAMYWYRQDPGQGLRLIYYSQIVNDFQKGDIAEGYSVSREKKESFPLTVTSAQKNPTAFYLCATHSGWRDEQYFGPGTRLTVT.